This T cell receptor beta chain was recorded in a study of blood T cell repertoires in COVID-19. The overall study: Sources were T cells, B-cell-depleted T cells, or PBMCs; the material itself was cDNA or gDNA.

The data were produced by immunoSEQ multiplex PCR, yet TCRdb's version contains in-frame clones alone and is incomplete. The data hold about 380,000 clones, with around 90% observed a single time. This CDR3 has 15 residues. Germline CDR1 is SGHVS and CDR2 is FQNEAQ. The V end lost 1 base, the J end lost 2 bases, and 9 bases lay between the germline ends. Sequenced sample: PBMCs or T cells enriched from blood (not recorded which). The J gene is TRBJ1-5, the V gene TRBV7-8; D is undetermined. The receptor was isolated from a woman younger than 35 who had recovered from COVID-19. DNA of the CDR3: TGTGCCAGCAGCTTAGGGGCGAGTCGCAATCAGCCCCAGCATTTT. This encodes CASSLGASRNQPQHF.